Here is one T cell receptor beta chain with its context. Its target is not known. The data are from a study of siplizumab effects on memory and regulatory T cells. Study results and caveats: Among mappable alloreactive CD4+ clones, the Treg-derived fraction averaged approximately 75% with siplizumab versus roughly 27% in controls. A small minority of alloreactive clones were mapped to unstimulated subsets. Naive T cells seemed more diverse than memory cells and seemed major alloresponse contributors.

Method: immunoSEQ multiplex PCR; TCRdb's copy keeps in-frame clones and lacks some. The data contain 100,000 or so clones, about 94% of them singletons. The germline V gene has CDR1 SEHNR and CDR2 FQNEAQ (reference sequence). V was pared by 6 bases and J by 4 bases, with 18 bases between. The CDR3 runs to 15 residues. The origin of this receptor is a human donor in good health. The chain has TRBV7-9 and TRBJ2-5; tentatively, D is TRBD1 or TRBD2 (5 bases each). The sample taken for sequencing was non-Treg CD4+ T cells sorted from blood. CDR3 sequence (DNA): TGTGCCAGCAGTTTTAATGTCCCAGGGAGAGAGACCCAGTACTTC. Amino acid sequence: CASSFNVPGRETQYF.